This is a list of T cell receptor beta chains from one sample in a study of early T cells in non-severe SARS-CoV-2 infection. Via MiXCR, TCRdb re-called the 5' RACE reads, giving one row per CDR3 protein. The sample shows some 62,000 distinct CDR3 sequences, 8% to 9% of them seen only once. The sequences come from whole blood, collected at baseline. All receptors derive from an adult who was a healthcare worker with PCR-confirmed SARS-CoV-2 infection or an uninfected control (not recorded which). CDR3s include the opening cysteine and the closing phenylalanine or tryptophan. Each record gives: D gene, clone size, J gene, V gene, CDR3 protein, CDR3 DNA. The D gene is left open where the match is weak. Only some rows state a clone size, as once, few, many or a class for expanded clones.

NA | many | TRBJ2-5 | TRBV15 | CATSRVPGQETQYF | TGTGCCACCAGCAGAGTCCCAGGCCAAGAGACCCAGTACTTC
NA | few | TRBJ2-1 | TRBV18 | CASSQSEGPTNYNEQFF | TGTGCCAGCTCCCAATCCGAGGGACCGACCAATTACAATGAGCAGTTCTTC
NA | many | TRBJ2-1 | TRBV6-5 | CASSLPQGGSEQFF | TGTGCCAGCAGTTTACCCCAGGGCGGCAGTGAGCAGTTCTTC
NA | few | TRBJ2-1 | TRBV7-2 | CASSLAPTSYNEQFF | TGTGCCAGCAGCTTAGCCCCGACTAGCTACAATGAGCAGTTCTTC
TRBD2 | NA | TRBJ2-7 | TRBV5-1 | CASSGLAGGPHEQYF | TGCGCCAGCAGCGGACTAGCGGGAGGGCCCCACGAGCAGTACTTC
NA | many | TRBJ2-1 | TRBV24-1 | CATSDVLAAEQFF | TGTGCCACCAGTGATGTTCTGGCCGCTGAGCAGTTCTTC
NA | many | TRBJ2-7 | TRBV7-2 | CASSLVGFQAGEQYF | TGTGCCAGCAGCTTAGTGGGGTTCCAGGCCGGCGAGCAGTACTTC
NA | few | TRBJ2-1 | TRBV11-3 | CASSSKGNEQFF | TGTGCCAGCAGCTCGAAAGGGAATGAGCAGTTCTTC
NA | few | TRBJ1-1 | TRBV7-8 | CASRFHMNTEAFF | TGTGCCAGCAGATTCCATATGAACACTGAAGCTTTCTTT
NA | many | TRBJ2-2 | TRBV13 | CASSSNFGGVYTGELFF | TGTGCCAGCAGCTCTAATTTCGGAGGTGTATACACCGGGGAGCTGTTTTTT
NA | NA | TRBJ1-4 | TRBV18 | CASSVPGQPNEKLFF | TGTGCCAGCTCAGTACCGGGACAACCTAATGAAAAACTGTTTTTT
TRBD2 | many | TRBJ2-5 | TRBV20-1 | CSGRETSGGGETQYF | TGCAGCGGCCGGGAAACTAGCGGGGGGGGAGAGACCCAGTACTTC
TRBD2 | many | TRBJ2-7 | TRBV4-3 | CASSQSSGRAYYEQYF | TGCGCCAGCAGCCAATCGAGCGGGAGGGCCTATTACGAGCAGTACTTC
NA | NA | TRBJ2-7 | TRBV20-1 | CSARRRTRPYEQYF | TGCAGTGCTAGGCGGCGAACGAGACCCTACGAGCAGTACTTC
NA | few | TRBJ2-1 | TRBV7-2 | CASSGPRNEQFF | TGTGCCAGCAGCGGTCCGCGGAATGAGCAGTTCTTC
NA | many | TRBJ2-3 | TRBV19 | CASRRRGNTDTQYF | TGTGCCAGTAGGAGACGCGGGAACACAGATACGCAGTATTTT
NA | NA | TRBJ2-3 | TRBV4-2 | CASSQERISTDTQYF | TGTGCCAGCAGCCAAGAACGTATAAGCACAGATACGCAGTATTTT
NA | many | TRBJ1-2 | TRBV7-2 | CASSRGTSYGYTF | TGTGCCAGCAGCCGTGGGACGAGCTATGGCTACACCTTC
NA | few | TRBJ1-1 | TRBV2 | CASSETGNSGTEAFF | TGTGCCAGCAGTGAAACAGGGAACTCAGGGACTGAAGCTTTCTTT
NA | many | TRBJ1-2 | TRBV6-2/TRBV6-3 | CASSLGPDYTF | TGTGCCAGCAGCCTTGGACCAGACTACACCTTC
NA | many | TRBJ1-2 | TRBV4-2 | CASSPTGGSGNYGYTF | TGTGCCAGCAGCCCGACGGGGGGGTCGGGTAACTATGGCTACACCTTC
NA | NA | TRBJ2-3 | TRBV4-3 | CASSQVGGLTDTQYF | TGCGCCAGCAGCCAAGTAGGCGGACTCACAGATACGCAGTATTTT
NA | NA | TRBJ2-5 | TRBV6-1 | CASSEALDRGRQETQYF | TGTGCCAGCAGTGAAGCGCTTGACCGGGGAAGGCAAGAGACCCAGTACTTC
NA | NA | TRBJ1-1 | TRBV7-9 | CASRSRQGFGTEAFF | TGTGCCAGCAGGTCCCGTCAAGGGTTTGGCACTGAAGCTTTCTTT
NA | few | TRBJ2-7 | TRBV7-6 | CASSPRNRDEQYF | TGTGCCAGCAGCCCACGAAACAGGGACGAGCAGTACTTC
TRBD2 | many | TRBJ2-2 | TRBV5-1 | CATLAGGDTGELFF | TGCGCCACCCTAGCGGGAGGAGACACCGGGGAGCTGTTTTTT
NA | NA | TRBJ1-2 | TRBV6-5 | CASNSSPDRFYGYTF | TGTGCCAGCAACTCATCCCCGGACAGATTCTATGGCTACACCTTC
NA | NA | TRBJ2-3 | TRBV5-6 | CASTVGGTTDTQYF | TGTGCCAGCACCGTGGGGGGAACTACAGATACGCAGTATTTT
NA | few | TRBJ2-7 | TRBV6-2/TRBV6-3 | CASRKPLDGQYF | TGTGCCAGCAGAAAACCCTTGGATGGGCAGTACTTC
TRBD2 | many | TRBJ2-3 | TRBV7-9 | CASSFSTGGADTQYF | TGTGCCAGCAGCTTTTCGACGGGAGGTGCAGATACGCAGTATTTT
TRBD2 | many | TRBJ2-1 | TRBV2 | CASRQLAGVVNEQFF | TGTGCCAGCAGGCAACTAGCGGGAGTTGTCAATGAGCAGTTCTTC
TRBD2 | few | TRBJ2-5 | TRBV7-9 | CASSLTIRASGRKETQYF | TGTGCCAGCAGCTTAACCATTAGGGCTAGCGGGAGGAAAGAGACCCAGTACTTC
TRBD2 | many | TRBJ2-3 | TRBV7-6 | CASSSREGGTDTQYF | TGTGCCAGCAGCTCGCGGGAGGGCGGCACAGATACGCAGTATTTT
NA | NA | TRBJ2-7 | TRBV7-9 | CASSFPSTVYEQYF | TGTGCCAGCAGCTTTCCATCCACGGTCTACGAGCAGTACTTC
TRBD2 | many | TRBJ2-5 | TRBV5-4 | CASHGGTSGAQYF | TGTGCCAGCCACGGGGGGACTAGCGGGGCCCAGTACTTC
NA | few | TRBJ2-7 | TRBV11-2 | CASSFSLYPYEQYF | TGTGCCAGCAGCTTTAGCTTGTATCCCTACGAGCAGTACTTC
NA | many | TRBJ2-1 | TRBV7-2 | CASSFTNSYNEQFF | TGTGCCAGCAGCTTCACAAACTCCTACAATGAGCAGTTCTTC
NA | few | TRBJ1-3 | TRBV7-9 | CASSLHQAGNTIYF | TGTGCCAGCAGCCTCCACCAAGCGGGAAACACCATATATTTT
NA | few | TRBJ2-7 | TRBV28 | CASSRGLFYEQYF | TGTGCCAGCAGTCGGGGATTATTCTACGAGCAGTACTTC
NA | many | TRBJ2-3 | TRBV18 | CASSHQTNTDTQYF | TGTGCCAGCTCCCATCAAACTAACACAGATACGCAGTATTTT
NA | NA | TRBJ1-6 | TRBV12-3/TRBV12-4 | CASSPRLLAINSPLHF | TGTGCCAGCAGTCCCCGCCTCCTCGCGATCAATTCACCCCTCCACTTT
NA | many | TRBJ2-7 | TRBV29-1 | CSVEEAPFGEQYF | TGCAGCGTTGAAGAGGCGCCTTTCGGCGAGCAGTACTTC
NA | few | TRBJ1-1 | TRBV11-2 | CASSSRGGFRTEAFF | TGTGCCAGCAGCTCTCGAGGGGGATTTCGGACTGAAGCTTTCTTT
NA | NA | TRBJ2-2 | TRBV9 | CASSVGWVTGELFF | TGTGCCAGCAGCGTAGGGTGGGTTACCGGGGAGCTGTTTTTT
NA | NA | TRBJ1-1 | TRBV7-6 | CASSLNGGNTEAFF | TGTGCCAGCAGCTTAAATGGGGGGAACACTGAAGCTTTCTTT
NA | few | TRBJ1-2 | TRBV3-1 | CASSLLDRRYGYTF | TGTGCCAGCAGCCTTCTGGACAGACGCTATGGCTACACCTTC